These 11 T cell receptor beta chains share one sample of origin, sequenced in a study of shared clonotypes between healthy human individuals. TCRdb's copy holds only in-frame clones and misses some; the assay was immunoSEQ multiplex PCR. In the table there are some 2,000,000 clones, under 97% of which are singletons. Sample: naive CD4+ T cells sorted from blood. Subset: CD45RA+ positively selected. The origin of the receptors is a man aged 18 to 35 in good health.

The V call is TRBV5-1, the J call TRBJ2-7, with D uncertain. The ends were cut back, 4 bases at V and 6 bases at J, with 8 bases in the middle. The CDR3 consists of 11 residues. The germline V gene encodes CDR1 SGHRS and CDR2 YFSETQ. Written as DNA, the CDR3 is TGCGCCAGCAGCACCGGGCCCGAGCAGTACTTC. Protein: CASSTGPEQYF.

The V and J genes are TRBV7-2 and TRBJ2-1; 7 bases agree with TRBD1. CDR1 and CDR2 from the germline V gene are SGHTA and FQGNSA. The CDR3 is 13 residues long. V lost 5 bases, J lost 12 bases, and 10 bases stayed unmatched. The CDR3 spells CASSISEGGAQFF. The DNA of the CDR3 is TGTGCCAGCAGCATCTCTGAAGGGGGCGCGCAGTTCTTC.

This rearrangement joins TRBV15 to TRBJ2-4; D gene unclear. V was clipped by 5 bases and J by 0 bases, with 8 bases between them. The germline V gene has CDR1 LNHNV and CDR2 YYDKDF (reference sequence). The CDR3 is made up of 14 amino acids. CDR3 DNA: TGTGCCACCAGCTGGTCAGGAGCCAAAAACATTCAGTACTTC. Protein: CATSWSGAKNIQYF.

The gene calls are TRBV30 and TRBJ1-6, with 8 bases identical to TRBD1. J gave up 8 bases and V 5 bases, and 20 bases lay outside the gene matches. This CDR3 is built from 18 residues. Germline lookup yields CDR1 GTSNPN and CDR2 SVGIG (reference sequence). The CDR3 DNA sequence: TGTGCCTGGGGGCGGCAGGGGGCTGGGGGCCCGTCTTATTCACCCCTCCACTTT. This gives the protein CAWGRQGAGGPSYSPLHF.

Concerning this clone: At one of its ends the junction is not consistent with the germline gene, which may arise from a read error. The V and J genes are TRBV7-7 and TRBJ2-3; a possible D gene is TRBD1 (6 bases). The V gene's germline CDR1 is SSHAT and CDR2 FNYEAQ (reference sequence). CDR3 size: 14 residues. The CDR3 DNA reads TGTGCTAGCAGCCCAGGGGTAGGGACAGATACGCAGTATTTT. Residues: CASSPGVGTDTQYF.

The DNA for the CDR3 is TGTGCCAGCCAACAGGGGGCAACTAATGAAAAACTGTTTTTT. This encodes CASQQGATNEKLFF. The rearrangement uses TRBV6-1 and TRBJ1-4; 8 nucleotides align to TRBD1. The germline V gene encodes CDR1 MNHNS and CDR2 SASEGT. V was pared by 8 bases and J by 0 bases, with 2 bases of the junction left unmatched. This CDR3 has 14 amino acids.

This clone was seen a handful of times. V usage is TRBV21-1 and J usage is TRBJ2-5; the D segment call TRBD2 is taken from the table without a DNA check. TRBV21-1 is classified as a pseudogene. The CDR3 totals 12 residues. CDR3 sequence: CASVAGPETQYF. In nucleotides, the CDR3 is TGTGCCAGCGTAGCGGGTCCAGAGACCCAGTACTTC.

The chain has TRBV7-8 and TRBJ1-4; TRBD1 agrees at 10 bases. Germline loops: CDR1 SGHVS, CDR2 FQNEAQ. Trimming at V came to 2 bases and at J to 8 bases, leaving 8 bases not matched to a gene. The CDR3 runs to 16 residues. The DNA for the CDR3 is TGTGCCAGCAGCTTACAGACAGGGGGCGCAGGGGAAAAACTGTTTTTT. It translates to CASSLQTGGAGEKLFF.

With respect to this clone: Other DNA sequences within the sample encode an identical CDR3. The rearrangement uses TRBV19 and TRBJ1-2, with D tentatively TRBD1 (6 bases). The CDR3 loop spans 12 amino acids. Germline V gene sequence: CDR1 LNHDA, CDR2 SQIVND (reference sequence). V was trimmed by 6 bases and J by 8 bases, leaving 13 bases between them. The CDR3 is CASSTGRGGYTF. The CDR3 DNA reads TGTGCCAGTAGCACAGGGCGAGGGGGCTACACCTTC.

The chain has TRBV25-1 and TRBJ2-7, with TRBD1 identical over 7 bases. Germline CDR1 reads MGHDK; CDR2 reads SYGVNS. There are 14 residues in the CDR3. V lost 8 bases and J lost 3; bases outside the gene matches: 10. For the CDR3, the DNA is TGTGCCAGCCAGAATCCGGGACAGAGCTACGAGCAGTACTTC. Translation gives CASQNPGQSYEQYF.

V usage is TRBV9 and J usage is TRBJ2-2, with D maybe TRBD2 (6 bases). V was trimmed by 4 bases and J by 0 bases, leaving 13 bases between them. Germline values: CDR1 SGDLS, CDR2 YYNGEE. The length of the CDR3 is 16 residues. The CDR3 here is CASSYVIAANTGELFF. The CDR3 DNA is TGTGCCAGCAGCTACGTGATAGCGGCGAACACCGGGGAGCTGTTTTTT.